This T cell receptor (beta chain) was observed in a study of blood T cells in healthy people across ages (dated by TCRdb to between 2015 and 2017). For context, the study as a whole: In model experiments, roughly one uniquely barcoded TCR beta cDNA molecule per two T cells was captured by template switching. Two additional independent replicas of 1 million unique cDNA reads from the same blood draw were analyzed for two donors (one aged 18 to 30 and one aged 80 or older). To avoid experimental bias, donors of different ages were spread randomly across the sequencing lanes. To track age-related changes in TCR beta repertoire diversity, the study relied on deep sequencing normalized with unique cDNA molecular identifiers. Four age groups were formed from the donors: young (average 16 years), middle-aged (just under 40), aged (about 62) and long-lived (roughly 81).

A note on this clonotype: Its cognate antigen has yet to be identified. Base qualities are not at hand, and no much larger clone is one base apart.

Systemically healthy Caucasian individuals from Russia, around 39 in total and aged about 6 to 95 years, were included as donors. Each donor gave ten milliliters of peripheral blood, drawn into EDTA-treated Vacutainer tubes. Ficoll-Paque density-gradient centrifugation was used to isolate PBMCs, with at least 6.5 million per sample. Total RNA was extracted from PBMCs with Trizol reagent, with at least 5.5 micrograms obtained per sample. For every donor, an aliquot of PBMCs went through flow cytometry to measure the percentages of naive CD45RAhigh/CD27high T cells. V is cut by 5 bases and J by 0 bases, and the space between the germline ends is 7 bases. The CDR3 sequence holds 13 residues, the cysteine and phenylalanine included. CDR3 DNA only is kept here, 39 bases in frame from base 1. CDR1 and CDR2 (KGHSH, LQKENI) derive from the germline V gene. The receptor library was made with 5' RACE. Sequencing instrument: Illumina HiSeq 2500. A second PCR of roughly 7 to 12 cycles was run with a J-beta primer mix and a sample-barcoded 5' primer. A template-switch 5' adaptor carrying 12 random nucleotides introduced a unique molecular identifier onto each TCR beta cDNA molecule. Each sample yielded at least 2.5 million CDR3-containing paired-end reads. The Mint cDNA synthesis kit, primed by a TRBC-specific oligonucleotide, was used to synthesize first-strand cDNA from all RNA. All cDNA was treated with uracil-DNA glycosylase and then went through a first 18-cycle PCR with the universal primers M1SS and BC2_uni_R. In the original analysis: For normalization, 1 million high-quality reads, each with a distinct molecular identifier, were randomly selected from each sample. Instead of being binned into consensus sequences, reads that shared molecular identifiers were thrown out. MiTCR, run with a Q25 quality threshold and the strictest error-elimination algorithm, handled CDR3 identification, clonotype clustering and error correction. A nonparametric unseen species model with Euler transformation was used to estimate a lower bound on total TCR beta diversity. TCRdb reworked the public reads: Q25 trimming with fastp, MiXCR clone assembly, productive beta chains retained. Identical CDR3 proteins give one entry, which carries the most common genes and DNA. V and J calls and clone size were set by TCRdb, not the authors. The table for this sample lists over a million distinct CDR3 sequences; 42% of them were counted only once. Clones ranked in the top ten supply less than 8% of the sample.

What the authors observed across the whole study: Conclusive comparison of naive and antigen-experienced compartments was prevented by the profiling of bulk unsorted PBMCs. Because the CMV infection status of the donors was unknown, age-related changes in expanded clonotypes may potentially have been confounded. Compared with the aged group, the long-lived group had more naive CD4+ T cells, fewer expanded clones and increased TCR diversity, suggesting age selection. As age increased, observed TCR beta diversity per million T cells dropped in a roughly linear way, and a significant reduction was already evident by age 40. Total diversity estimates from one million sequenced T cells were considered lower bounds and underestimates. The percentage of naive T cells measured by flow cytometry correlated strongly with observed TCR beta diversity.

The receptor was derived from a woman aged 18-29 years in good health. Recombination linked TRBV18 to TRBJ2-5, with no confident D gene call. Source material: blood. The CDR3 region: CASSRLNQETQYF. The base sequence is TGTGCCAGCTCAAGGCTCAACCAAGAGACCCAGTACTTC.